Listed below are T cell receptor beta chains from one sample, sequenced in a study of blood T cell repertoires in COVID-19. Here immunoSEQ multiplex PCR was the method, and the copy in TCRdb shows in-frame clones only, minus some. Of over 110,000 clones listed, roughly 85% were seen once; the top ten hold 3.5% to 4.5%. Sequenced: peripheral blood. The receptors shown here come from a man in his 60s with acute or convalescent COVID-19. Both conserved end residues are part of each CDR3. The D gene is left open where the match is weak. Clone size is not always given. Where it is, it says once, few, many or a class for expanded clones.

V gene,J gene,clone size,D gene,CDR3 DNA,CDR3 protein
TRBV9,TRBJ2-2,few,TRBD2,TGTGCCAGCAGCGTAGCCGGGACTAGTTTATCCGGGGAGCTGTTTTTT,CASSVAGTSLSGELFF
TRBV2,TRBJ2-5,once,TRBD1,TGTGCCAGCAGTGGATTACAGGGGGCGAAAGAGACCCAGTACTTC,CASSGLQGAKETQYF
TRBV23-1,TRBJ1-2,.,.,TGCGCCAGCACCAAAGGGGGGGATTGGGGCTATGGCTACACCTTC,CASTKGGDWGYGYTF
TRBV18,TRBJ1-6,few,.,TGTGCCAGCTCACTCGTAGGGGGAGTCGATTCACCCCTCCACTTT,CASSLVGGVDSPLHF
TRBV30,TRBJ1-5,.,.,TGTGCCTGGAGTGTGGGGAGGGTTCTTTATAGCAATCAGCCCCAGCATTTT,CAWSVGRVLYSNQPQHF
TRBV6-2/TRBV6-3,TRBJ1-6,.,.,TGTGCCAGCAGCCCGACCGACCTTGGCCTCGGGAGTAATTCACCCCTCCACTTT,CASSPTDLGLGSNSPLHF
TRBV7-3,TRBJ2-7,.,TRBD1,TGTGCCAGCAGCACCGGGACAGGGGGCGCCCAGTACTTC,CASSTGTGGAQYF
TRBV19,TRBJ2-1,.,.,TGTGCCAGTAGTCCGAGACTAGTATCGGACAATGAGCAGTTCTTC,CASSPRLVSDNEQFF
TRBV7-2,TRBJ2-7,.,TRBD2,TGTGCCAGCAGCTTAACTAGCGGGAGGGGAGCCTACGAGCAGTACTTC,CASSLTSGRGAYEQYF
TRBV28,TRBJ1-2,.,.,TGTGCCAGCAGCTATCCGACACAAAACTATGGCTACACCTTC,CASSYPTQNYGYTF
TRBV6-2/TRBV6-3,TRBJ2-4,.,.,TGTGCCAGCAGTCGTGGATGGGGGCCGAAAAACATTCAGTACTTC,CASSRGWGPKNIQYF
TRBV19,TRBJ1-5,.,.,TGTGCCAGTAGTATCTCTCCCGGGACAACCCATCAGCCCCAGCATTTT,CASSISPGTTHQPQHF
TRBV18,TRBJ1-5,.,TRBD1,TGTGCCAGCTCACCAGGGACAGGTCCATCCAATCAGCCCCAGCATTTT,CASSPGTGPSNQPQHF
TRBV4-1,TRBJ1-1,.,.,TGCGCCAGCAGGCCCCGTCCTTCCGGGACTGGGACGAACACTGAAGCTTTCTTT,CASRPRPSGTGTNTEAFF
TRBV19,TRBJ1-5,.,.,TGTGCCAGTAGCCAAGGGGCAGGGGCCTACAATCAGCCCCAGCATTTT,CASSQGAGAYNQPQHF
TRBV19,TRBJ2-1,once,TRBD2,TGTGCCAGTAGTATATCGTCGGGAGGTTTTAGCTCCTACAATGAGCAGTTCTTC,CASSISSGGFSSYNEQFF
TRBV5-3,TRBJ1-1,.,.,TGTGCCAGAAGCTTGAGGGGGGGTTTGAACACTGAAGCTTTCTTT,CARSLRGGLNTEAFF
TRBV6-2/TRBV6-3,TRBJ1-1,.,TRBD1,TGTGCCAGCAGTCCGACAGGGGCGTGGACTGAAGCTTTCTTT,CASSPTGAWTEAFF
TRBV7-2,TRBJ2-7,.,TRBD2,TGTGCCAGCAGCTTAAGTAGCGGGAGGGCAAACGAGCAGTACTTC,CASSLSSGRANEQYF
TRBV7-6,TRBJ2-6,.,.,TGTGCCAGCAGCTTAGCTTCCTTACAGGTCTCTGGGGCCAACGTCCTGACTTTC,CASSLASLQVSGANVLTF
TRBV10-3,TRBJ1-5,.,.,TGTGCCATCAGTCCGGGACTAAGCAATCAGCCCCAGCATTTT,CAISPGLSNQPQHF
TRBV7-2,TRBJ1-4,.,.,TGTGCCAGCAGCTTAGGAGGACAGCGATTTAATGAAAAACTGTTTTTT,CASSLGGQRFNEKLFF
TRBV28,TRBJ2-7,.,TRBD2,TGTGCCAGCATCGGCGGAGCGGGAGGGAACTACGAGCAGTACTTC,CASIGGAGGNYEQYF
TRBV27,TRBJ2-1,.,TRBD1,TGTGCCAGCAGTCAAAGCCGGGACAGGGTTTCTCCCCATGAGCAGTTCTTC,CASSQSRDRVSPHEQFF
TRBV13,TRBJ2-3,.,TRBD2,TGTGCCAGCAGACGACCGGGCGGGAGCGTCACAGATACGCAGTATTTT,CASRRPGGSVTDTQYF